The sequence of this T cell receptor beta chain was determined in a study of identical twins. Study-wide results and caveats: The study found that models underestimated out-of-frame TCR alpha sharing in monozygotic twins. Weaker excess twin sharing was seen among beta out-of-frame sequences.

Healthy Caucasians provided all donations. The CDR3 totals 15 residues. J gave up 10 bases and V 4 bases, and 12 bases lay outside the gene matches. From germline, CDR1 is MGHDK and CDR2 SYGVNS. This clonotype showed up just a few times. Its antigen is unknown. TCRdb recomputed calls from the 5' RACE reads with MiXCR, one row per CDR3 protein. Here the sample spans 1.5 million to 2 million distinct CDR3 sequences, around 33% being singletons. The chain uses TRBV25-1 and TRBJ2-1; 8 bases line up with TRBD2. The sample was cord blood. This clonotype was obtained from a newborn girl in good health. The CDR3: CASSATSGPLLEQFF. CDR3 sequence (DNA): TGTGCCAGCAGTGCTACTAGCGGCCCACTCCTAGAGCAGTTCTTC.